This T cell receptor beta chain was recovered during a study of blood T cell repertoires in COVID-19. Data came from immunoSEQ multiplex PCR; TCRdb stores just in-frame clones and leaves some out. The data contain roughly 120,000 clones, over 75% of them singletons. Trimming shortened V by 2 bases and J by 2 bases, and 15 bases separated the two germline ends. The CDR3 length is 16 residues. From germline, CDR1 is MDHEN and CDR2 SYDVKM. The chain is built from TRBV28 and TRBJ2-5, with D possibly being TRBD2 (6 bases). The specimen was peripheral blood. The TCR originated in a man aged 45 to 65 with acute or convalescent COVID-19. The CDR3 nucleotides read TGTGCCAGCAGTTTAGTTCTCGGGGGTCTACAAGAGACCCAGTACTTC. Protein: CASSLVLGGLQETQYF.